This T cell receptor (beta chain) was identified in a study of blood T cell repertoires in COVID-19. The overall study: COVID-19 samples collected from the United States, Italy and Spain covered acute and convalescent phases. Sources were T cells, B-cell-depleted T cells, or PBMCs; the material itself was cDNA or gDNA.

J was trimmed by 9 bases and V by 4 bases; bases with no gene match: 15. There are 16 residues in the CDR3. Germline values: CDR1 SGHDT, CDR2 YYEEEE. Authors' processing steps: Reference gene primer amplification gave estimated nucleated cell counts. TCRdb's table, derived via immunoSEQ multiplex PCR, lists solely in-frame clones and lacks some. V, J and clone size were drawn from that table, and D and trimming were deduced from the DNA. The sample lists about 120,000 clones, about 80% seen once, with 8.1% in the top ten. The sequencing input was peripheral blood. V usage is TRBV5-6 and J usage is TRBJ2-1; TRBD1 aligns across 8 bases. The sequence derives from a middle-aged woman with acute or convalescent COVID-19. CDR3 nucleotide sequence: TGTGCCAGCAGCGCAAGGACAGGGCGAGTGGGCGGTGAGCAGTTCTTC. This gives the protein CASSARTGRVGGEQFF.